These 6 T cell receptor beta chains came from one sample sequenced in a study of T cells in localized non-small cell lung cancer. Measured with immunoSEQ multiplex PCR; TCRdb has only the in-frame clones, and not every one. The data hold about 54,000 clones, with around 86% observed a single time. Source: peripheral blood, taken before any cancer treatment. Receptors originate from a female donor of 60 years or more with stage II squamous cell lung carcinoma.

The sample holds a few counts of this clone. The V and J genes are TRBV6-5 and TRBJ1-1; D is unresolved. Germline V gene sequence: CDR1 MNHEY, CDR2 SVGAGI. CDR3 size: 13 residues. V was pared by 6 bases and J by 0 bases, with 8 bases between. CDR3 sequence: CASRPTLNTEAFF. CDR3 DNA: TGTGCCAGCAGACCAACATTGAACACTGAAGCTTTCTTT.

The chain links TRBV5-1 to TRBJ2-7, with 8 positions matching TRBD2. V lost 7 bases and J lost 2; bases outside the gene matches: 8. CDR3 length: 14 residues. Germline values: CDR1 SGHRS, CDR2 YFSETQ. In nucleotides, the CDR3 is TGCGCCAGCGGAGGGTCGGGGGGGACCTACGAGCAGTACTTC. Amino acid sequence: CASGGSGGTYEQYF.

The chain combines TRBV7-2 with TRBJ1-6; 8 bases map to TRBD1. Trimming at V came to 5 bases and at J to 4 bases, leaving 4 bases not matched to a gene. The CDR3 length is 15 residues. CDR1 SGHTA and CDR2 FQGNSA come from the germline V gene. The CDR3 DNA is TGTGCCAGCAGCCCCCGGGACAGGTATAATTCACCCCTCCACTTT. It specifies CASSPRDRYNSPLHF.

CDR3 sequence (DNA): TGTGCCAGTAGTATCGACAGGGGAGGGACTGAAGCTTTCTTT. It is translated as CASSIDRGGTEAFF. J is TRBJ1-1 and V is TRBV19; 8 bases fit TRBD1. In germline, CDR1 is LNHDA, CDR2 SQIVND (reference sequence). The CDR3 is 14 residues long. The V segment lost 3 bases and the J segment 5 bases; nucleotides outside the gene matches: 5.

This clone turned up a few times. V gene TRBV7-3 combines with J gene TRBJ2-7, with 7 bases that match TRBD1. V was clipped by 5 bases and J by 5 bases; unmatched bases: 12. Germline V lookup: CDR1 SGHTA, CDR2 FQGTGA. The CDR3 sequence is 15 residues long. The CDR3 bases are TGTGCCAGCAGCCAGACAGGGAACTTGTACGACGAGCAGTACTTC. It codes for CASSQTGNLYDEQYF.

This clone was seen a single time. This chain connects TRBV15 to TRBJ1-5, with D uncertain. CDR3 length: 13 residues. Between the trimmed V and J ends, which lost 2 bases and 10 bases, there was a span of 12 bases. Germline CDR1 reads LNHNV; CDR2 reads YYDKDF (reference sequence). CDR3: CATSRQPFSPQHF. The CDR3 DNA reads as TGTGCCACCAGCAGACAGCCCTTCAGCCCCCAGCATTTT. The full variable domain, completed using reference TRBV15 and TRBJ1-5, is DAMVIQNPRYQVTQFGKPVTLSCSQTLNHNVMYWYQQKSSQAPKLLFHYYDKDFNNEADTPDNFQSRRPNTSFCFLDIRSPGLGDTAMYLCATSRQPFSPQHFGDGTRLSIL.